A selection of T cell receptor beta chains follows, all from one sample in a study of blood T cell repertoires in COVID-19. Libraries were prepared by immunoSEQ multiplex PCR; TCRdb keeps only in-frame clonotypes and omits some of them. Here the sample spans hundreds of thousands of clones, around 90% being singletons. The material sequenced was PBMCs or T cells enriched from blood (not recorded which). The receptor source for this set is a woman aged 45 to 65 who had recovered from COVID-19. Each CDR3 is given with its conserved first and last residue. The size of a clone is reported for some rows only, either as once, few or many, or as a class for expanded clones.

j_gene | abundance | v_gene | CDR3aa
TRBJ1-5 | NA | TRBV27 | CASSVQGRSNQPQHF
TRBJ2-7 | NA | TRBV5-1 | CASSLEATSGSSEQYF
TRBJ1-1 | few | TRBV3-1/TRBV3-2 | CASSQEPGRKNTEAFF
TRBJ1-2 | NA | TRBV18 | CASSPDDGAASGYTF
TRBJ2-1 | NA | TRBV5-1 | CASSPGGLAGGWDNEQFF
TRBJ2-3 | NA | TRBV2 | CASSVQRGGADTQYF
TRBJ1-2 | NA | TRBV7-2 | CASSTRRGSGTSNYGYTF
TRBJ1-5 | NA | TRBV6-6 | CASSYTGQSNQPQHF
TRBJ2-2 | NA | TRBV2 | CASRIEGGELFF
TRBJ1-1 | NA | TRBV27 | CASSPRTGSTFIVNTEAFF
TRBJ2-2 | once | TRBV28 | CATITLGGSGLNTGELFF
TRBJ2-1 | NA | TRBV5-5 | CASSLGGQAYNEQFF
TRBJ2-2 | once | TRBV18 | CASSPPARGSANTGELFF
TRBJ2-7 | NA | TRBV19 | CASSVGTGGSQQYF
TRBJ1-2 | few | TRBV7-8 | CASSLGQRGNYGYTF
TRBJ1-5 | many | TRBV28 | CASSLWRDQPQHF
TRBJ2-5 | NA | TRBV6-5 | CASSYSRGLETQYF
TRBJ1-4 | NA | TRBV10-2 | CASGMGGTTNEKLFF
TRBJ1-5 | NA | TRBV15 | CATSRDMGHNQPQHF
TRBJ1-2 | few | TRBV19 | CASKAGNPVDYTF
TRBJ1-5 | NA | TRBV15 | CATSSRGQGLNQPQHF
TRBJ1-1 | few | TRBV7-2 | CASSSGTTSEAFF
TRBJ2-2 | NA | TRBV30 | CAWSVRELFTGELFF
TRBJ2-5 | NA | TRBV3-1/TRBV3-2 | CASSTITSGRYQETQYF
TRBJ1-2 | NA | TRBV27 | CASSNRGDGYTF
TRBJ1-2 | once | TRBV5-1 | CASSTGGEGYGYTF
TRBJ2-3 | NA | TRBV5-4 | CASSPATRADTQYF
TRBJ1-5 | NA | TRBV18 | CASSPSQGGDQPQHF
TRBJ2-2 | NA | TRBV5-5 | CASSNGQGYTGELFF